The present entry profiles one T cell receptor (beta chain) with its context. CDR3 length equals 15 residues. Per the germline V gene, CDR1 is SEHNR and CDR2 is FQNEAQ (reference sequence). V dropped 2 bases and J dropped 1 base, with 11 bases sitting between them. The table came from immunoSEQ multiplex PCR; TCRdb's copy has only in-frame clones and leaves some out. This sample carries over 10,000 clones, about 56% of them seen once, and the ten largest clones take about 23%. Treatment in this sample: randomized to nivolumab then ipilimumab (arm A) or the reverse (arm B). This record comes from a study of sequential checkpoint blockade in melanoma. Looking at the study overall: Each arm's sequence ended with maintenance nivolumab.

The sample in question was CD8+ T cells sorted from blood (inferred from file names), obtained from a patient given nivolumab and ipilimumab in sequence. This sequence originates from a human donor with melanoma. The chain employs TRBV7-9 and TRBJ1-2, with D possibly TRBD1 on 6 matching bases. The DNA for the CDR3 is TGTGCCAGCAGCTTACTAACAGGGCTTAACTATGGCTACACCTTC. Translation: CASSLLTGLNYGYTF.